The rows below give T cell receptor beta chains drawn from one sample of a study of blood T cell repertoires in COVID-19. Libraries were prepared by immunoSEQ multiplex PCR; TCRdb keeps only in-frame clonotypes and omits some of them. The repertoire holds 380,000 or so clones, with more than 70% as singletons. What was sequenced was PBMCs or T cells enriched from blood (not recorded which). The receptor set was obtained from a man between 25 and 39 years old who had recovered from COVID-19. Both conserved end residues are part of each CDR3. D genes are given only for firm matches. Expanded clones are given a class, and other clones once, few, many or no size at all.

clone_size j_call v_call d_call cdr3_nt cdr3_aa
NA TRBJ2-7 TRBV5-1 NA TGCGCCAGCAGCCCCACAGGGTCCCACGAGCAGTACTTC CASSPTGSHEQYF
NA TRBJ2-7 TRBV9 TRBD2 TGTGCCAGCAGCGGAGCGGGGGGTCTCGACGAGCAGTACTTC CASSGAGGLDEQYF
NA TRBJ1-1 TRBV27 NA TGTGCCAGCAGTATCGGCCTCCTCCGGGTCACTGAAGCTTTCTTT CASSIGLLRVTEAFF
NA TRBJ1-4 TRBV19 NA TGTGCCAGCAGGGGTCGAACTAATGAAAAACTGTTTTTT CASRGRTNEKLFF
NA TRBJ2-7 TRBV6-2/TRBV6-3 NA TGTGCCAGCAGTTACTCGATGGCCAGATCCTACGAGCAGTACTTC CASSYSMARSYEQYF
NA TRBJ1-1 TRBV6-2/TRBV6-3 NA TGTGCCAGCAGTTACTCGGTAGCGGGGGCTGAAGCTTTCTTT CASSYSVAGAEAFF
NA TRBJ2-1 TRBV7-3 NA TGTGCCAGCAGCTCCAGCGGGACAATCTCGGGTGAGCAGTTCTTC CASSSSGTISGEQFF
NA TRBJ1-4 TRBV5-1 TRBD1 TGCGCCAGCAGTTTCGGACAGGTTAATGAAAAACTGTTTTTT CASSFGQVNEKLFF
few TRBJ1-5 TRBV19 TRBD1 TGTGCCAGTAGTATACGGACAGGGCTTGGCGATCAGCCCCAGCATTTT CASSIRTGLGDQPQHF
NA TRBJ1-1 TRBV7-2 TRBD1 TGTGCCAGCAGCTTAACGACGACAGGGGATCACGGAGCTTTCTTT CASSLTTTGDHGAFF
NA TRBJ1-1 TRBV19 NA TGTGCCAGCTGGTCCCTAACGGAAGCTTTCTTT CASWSLTEAFF
NA TRBJ1-5 TRBV7-2 NA TGTGCCAGCAGCCCCGTCAGCGGAGCCAATCAACCCCAGCATTTT CASSPVSGANQPQHF
NA TRBJ2-7 TRBV6-5 NA TGTGCCAGCAGTTACCTCTACGAGCAGTACTTC CASSYLYEQYF
NA TRBJ1-1 TRBV7-9 NA TGTGCCAGCAGCTTAGGGGTTGGAGCGCAATCTTTAACGAACACTGAAGCTTTCTTT CASSLGVGAQSLTNTEAFF
once TRBJ1-5 TRBV6-5 NA TGTGCCAGCAGACAGGTCATCAATCAGCCCCAGCATTTT CASRQVINQPQHF
NA TRBJ2-1 TRBV6-2/TRBV6-3 TRBD2 TGTGCCAGCAGTTACCCTAGCGGGGGGGAACGTGAGCAGTTCTTC CASSYPSGGEREQFF
NA TRBJ1-1 TRBV7-9 NA TGTGCCAGCAGCTTAAGTCACTTGAACACTGAAGCTTTCTTT CASSLSHLNTEAFF
NA TRBJ2-2 TRBV7-6 TRBD2 TGTGCCAGCAGCCCGCGGGGGGGCCGGGACGGGGAGCTGTTTTTT CASSPRGGRDGELFF
NA TRBJ1-1 TRBV30 TRBD1 TGTGCCTGGGGGGACAGTCCCACTGAAGCTTTCTTT CAWGDSPTEAFF
NA TRBJ2-5 TRBV18 NA TGTGCCAGCTCACCGTCCGGAGCGGTGGAGACCCAGTACTTC CASSPSGAVETQYF
NA TRBJ1-2 TRBV12-3/TRBV12-4 NA TGTGCCAGCAGCCTGGGACAAAGCTATGGCTACACCTTC CASSLGQSYGYTF
NA TRBJ1-6 TRBV12-5 NA TGTGCCGTAGCAGGGGAAACGTTCTCCTATAATTCACCCCTCCACTTT CAVAGETFSYNSPLHF
NA TRBJ2-7 TRBV3-1/TRBV3-2 NA TGTGCCAGCAGCCAAACGGTCGGGGGCGAGCAGTACTTC CASSQTVGGEQYF
once TRBJ2-7 TRBV30 NA TGTGCCTGGACTCATCCGGTTAGTCCCTACGAGCAGTACTTC CAWTHPVSPYEQYF
NA TRBJ1-1 TRBV7-9 TRBD1 TGTGCCAGCAGCTCTGACAGGGCCGGGACTGAAGCTTTCTTT CASSSDRAGTEAFF
NA TRBJ1-4 TRBV10-3 TRBD1 TGTGCCACGGGGACAGGGGAAACTGAAAAACTGTTTTTT CATGTGETEKLFF
NA TRBJ2-6 TRBV27 NA TGTGCCACCAGGCCTAGTGTGTTACGGGAAACGTCTGGGGCCAACGTCCTGACTTTC CATRPSVLRETSGANVLTF
once TRBJ2-2 TRBV7-9 NA TGTGCCAGCAGCCCCTGGGACACCGCGAACACCGGGGAGCTGTTTTTT CASSPWDTANTGELFF
NA TRBJ1-5 TRBV6-5 TRBD1 TGTGCCAGCAGCCCGGGACAGTACAATCAGCCCCAGCATTTT CASSPGQYNQPQHF
NA TRBJ1-5 TRBV30 NA TGTGCCTGGAGAGCAGCGGGGGTGGGTCAGCCCCAGCATTTT CAWRAAGVGQPQHF
NA TRBJ1-3 TRBV6-2/TRBV6-3 NA TGTGCCAGCAGTTACCGGTCAGGGCCCGGAAACACCATATATTTT CASSYRSGPGNTIYF
many TRBJ2-2 TRBV5-6 NA TGTGCCAGCAGCTTGCGGAGACAGTTATACTTCGGGGAGCTGTTTTTT CASSLRRQLYFGELFF
NA TRBJ1-3 TRBV6-1 NA TGTGCCAGCAGTGAAACCGGGTCTCTAGCCGTCACCATATATTTT CASSETGSLAVTIYF
NA TRBJ2-2 TRBV7-8 NA TGTGCCAGCAGCTTAGGAGGTGGCGCGAACACCGGGGAGCTGTTTTTT CASSLGGGANTGELFF
NA TRBJ1-2 TRBV7-2 NA TGTGCCAGCAGCTTAGTAAAGGACACCTCCTTAGGCTACACCTTC CASSLVKDTSLGYTF
NA TRBJ2-4 TRBV6-2/TRBV6-3 NA TGTGCCAGCAGTCCCCTAACCGAACCCAAAAACATTCAGTACTTC CASSPLTEPKNIQYF
NA TRBJ1-3 TRBV4-3 NA TGCGCCAGCAGCCAAGATCCCATTTCTGGAAACACCATATATTTT CASSQDPISGNTIYF
NA TRBJ2-5 TRBV6-5 NA TGTGCCAGCAGAAGTACACAGACCCAGTACTTC CASRSTQTQYF
NA TRBJ2-7 TRBV6-2/TRBV6-3 NA TGTGCCAGCAGTTACTCGAGCGCTCCTTACGAGCAGTACTTC CASSYSSAPYEQYF
once TRBJ2-7 TRBV27 NA TGTGCCAGCAGCGGCGAGGGCGAGCAGTACTTC CASSGEGEQYF
NA TRBJ1-2 TRBV11-2 TRBD1 TGTGCCAGCAGCTTAACCAGGGGGCGCTGGAAGGATGGCTACACCTTC CASSLTRGRWKDGYTF
NA TRBJ1-2 TRBV9 NA TGTGCCAGCAGCGTAGCAGAACCCTCTTTCTATGGCTACACCTTC CASSVAEPSFYGYTF
NA TRBJ1-6 TRBV3-1/TRBV3-2 TRBD1 TGTGCCAGCGGGCAGGGGGTCCCACCCCTCCACTTT CASGQGVPPLHF
NA TRBJ1-2 TRBV19 TRBD1 TGTGCCAGTAGCCCCCTCCCGGGACAGGGGGGAGACTATGGCTACACCTTC CASSPLPGQGGDYGYTF
NA TRBJ2-1 TRBV29-1 NA TGCAGCGCCCCCTTAGCGGACTACAATGAGCAGTTCTTC CSAPLADYNEQFF
NA TRBJ2-6 TRBV4-1 NA TGCGCCAGCAGCCAAGACCCCGCTTCCACATTCTCTGGGGCCAACGTCCTGACTTTC CASSQDPASTFSGANVLTF
NA TRBJ1-1 TRBV10-3 TRBD1 TGTGCCATCAGTCAGCAAGGACAGGGGGCTGGCGGCACTGAAGCTTTCTTT CAISQQGQGAGGTEAFF
NA TRBJ2-6 TRBV7-2 NA TGTGCCAGCAGCGTACACAACTCTGGGGCCAACGTCCTGACTTTC CASSVHNSGANVLTF
NA TRBJ1-1 TRBV30 NA TGTGCCTGGATAGGGGCAGGGCTTGAAGCTTTCTTT CAWIGAGLEAFF
NA TRBJ2-7 TRBV6-6 NA TGTGCCAGCAGAGATACCGTTCGGGAGCAGTACTTC CASRDTVREQYF
NA TRBJ1-3 TRBV10-3 NA TGTGCCATCGGGGGACAAGCCTCTGGAAACACCATATATTTT CAIGGQASGNTIYF
NA TRBJ1-2 TRBV7-2 TRBD1 TGTGCCAGCAGCCTAGGACAGGGGCGGGGTGGCTACACCTTC CASSLGQGRGGYTF
few TRBJ1-1 TRBV30 NA TGTGCCTGTGGAAATATGAACACTGAAGCTTTCTTT CACGNMNTEAFF